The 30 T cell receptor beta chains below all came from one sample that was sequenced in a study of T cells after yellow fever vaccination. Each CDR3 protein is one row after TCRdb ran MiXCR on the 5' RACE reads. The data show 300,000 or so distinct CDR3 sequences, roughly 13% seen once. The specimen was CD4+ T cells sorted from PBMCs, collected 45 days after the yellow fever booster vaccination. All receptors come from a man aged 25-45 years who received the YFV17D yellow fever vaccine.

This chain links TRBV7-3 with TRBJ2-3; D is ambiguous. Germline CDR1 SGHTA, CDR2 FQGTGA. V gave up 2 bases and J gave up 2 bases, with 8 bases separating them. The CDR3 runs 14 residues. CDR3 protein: CASSLLHLTDTQYF. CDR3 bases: TGTGCCAGCAGCTTACTGCACCTCACAGATACGCAGTATTTT.

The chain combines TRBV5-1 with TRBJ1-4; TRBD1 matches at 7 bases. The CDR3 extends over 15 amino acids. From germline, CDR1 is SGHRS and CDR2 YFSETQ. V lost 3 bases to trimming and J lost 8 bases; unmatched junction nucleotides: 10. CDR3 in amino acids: CASSSSGTEAEKLFF. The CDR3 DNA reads TGCGCCAGCAGCTCCTCCGGGACAGAAGCCGAAAAACTGTTTTTT.

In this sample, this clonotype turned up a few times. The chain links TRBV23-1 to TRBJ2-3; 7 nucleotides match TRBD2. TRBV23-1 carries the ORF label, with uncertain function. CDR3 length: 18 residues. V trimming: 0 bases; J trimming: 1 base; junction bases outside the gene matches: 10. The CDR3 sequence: CASSQSLGGEGRTDTQYF. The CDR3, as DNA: TGCGCCAGCAGTCAATCGTTGGGGGGGGAAGGCCGCACAGATACGCAGTATTTT.

The CDR3 protein is CASSRGPWETEAFF. CDR3 DNA: TGCGCCAGCAGCCGGGGACCCTGGGAGACTGAAGCTTTCTTT. This sequence joins TRBV5-1 and TRBJ1-1, with D perhaps TRBD1 (5 bases). CDR1 and CDR2 from the germline V gene are SGHRS and YFSETQ. The V gene lost 4 bases and the J gene lost 5 bases, with 15 bases spanning the gap. The CDR3 is 14 amino acids.

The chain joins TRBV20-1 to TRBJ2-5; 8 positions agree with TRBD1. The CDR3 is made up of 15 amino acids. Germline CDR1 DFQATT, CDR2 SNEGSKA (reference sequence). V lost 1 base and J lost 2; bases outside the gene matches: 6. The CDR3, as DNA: TGCAGTGCTAGAGGATCCCGGGACAGGCAAGAGACCCAGTACTTC. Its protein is CSARGSRDRQETQYF.

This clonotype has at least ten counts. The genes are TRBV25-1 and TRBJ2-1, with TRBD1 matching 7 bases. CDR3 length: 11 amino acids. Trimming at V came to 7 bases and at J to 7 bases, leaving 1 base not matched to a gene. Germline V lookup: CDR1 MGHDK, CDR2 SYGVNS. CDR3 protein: CASNRGNEQFF. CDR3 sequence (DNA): TGTGCCAGCAACAGGGGAAATGAGCAGTTCTTC.

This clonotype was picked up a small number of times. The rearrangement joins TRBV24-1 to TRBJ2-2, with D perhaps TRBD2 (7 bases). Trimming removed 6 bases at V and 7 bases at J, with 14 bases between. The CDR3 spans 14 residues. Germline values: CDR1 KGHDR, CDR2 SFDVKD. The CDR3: CATSRGGAVGELFF. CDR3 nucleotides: TGTGCCACCAGTCGCGGGGGCGCGGTCGGGGAGCTGTTTTTT.

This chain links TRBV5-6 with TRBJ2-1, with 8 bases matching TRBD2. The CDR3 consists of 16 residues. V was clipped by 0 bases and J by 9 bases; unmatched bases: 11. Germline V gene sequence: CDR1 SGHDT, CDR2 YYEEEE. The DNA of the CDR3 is TGTGCCAGCAGCTTGGATCGGCTAGCGGGTCTCTCTGAGCAGTTCTTC. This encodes CASSLDRLAGLSEQFF.

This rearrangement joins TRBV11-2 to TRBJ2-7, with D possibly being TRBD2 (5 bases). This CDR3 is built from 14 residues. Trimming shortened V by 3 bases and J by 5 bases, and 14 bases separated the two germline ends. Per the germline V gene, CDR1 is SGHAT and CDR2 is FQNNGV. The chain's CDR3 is CASSFLAESHEQYF. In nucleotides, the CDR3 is TGTGCCAGCAGCTTCCTAGCTGAGTCCCACGAGCAGTACTTC.

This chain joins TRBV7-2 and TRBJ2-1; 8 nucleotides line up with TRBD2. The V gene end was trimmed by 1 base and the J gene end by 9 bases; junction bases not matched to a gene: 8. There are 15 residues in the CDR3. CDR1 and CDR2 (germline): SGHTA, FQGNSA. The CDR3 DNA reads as TGTGCCAGCAGCTTAGGTCCGAAAGCGGGAGTTGAGCAGTTCTTC. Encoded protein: CASSLGPKAGVEQFF.

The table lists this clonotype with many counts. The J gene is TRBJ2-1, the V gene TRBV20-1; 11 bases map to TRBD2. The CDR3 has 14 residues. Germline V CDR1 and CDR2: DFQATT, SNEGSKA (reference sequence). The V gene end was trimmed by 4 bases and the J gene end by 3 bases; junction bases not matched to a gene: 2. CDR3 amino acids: CSAMGLADYNEQFF. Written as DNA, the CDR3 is TGCAGTGCTATGGGACTAGCGGACTACAATGAGCAGTTCTTC.

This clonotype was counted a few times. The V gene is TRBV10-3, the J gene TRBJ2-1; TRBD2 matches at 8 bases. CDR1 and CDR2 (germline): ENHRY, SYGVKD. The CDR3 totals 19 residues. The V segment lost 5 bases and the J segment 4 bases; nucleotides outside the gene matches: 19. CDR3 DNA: TGTGCCATCAGTTCCCCCAGGGTCAGCGGGGGCCCCGGTTACAATGAGCAGTTCTTC. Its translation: CAISSPRVSGGPGYNEQFF.

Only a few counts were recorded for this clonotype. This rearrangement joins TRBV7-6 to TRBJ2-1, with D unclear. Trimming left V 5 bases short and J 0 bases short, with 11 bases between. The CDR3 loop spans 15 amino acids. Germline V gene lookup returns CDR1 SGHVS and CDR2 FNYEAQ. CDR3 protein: CASSPARGSYNEQFF. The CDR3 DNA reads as TGTGCCAGCAGCCCCGCCCGAGGCTCCTACAATGAGCAGTTCTTC.

The CDR3 DNA reads TGTGCCAGCAGCTTAAGCAGGGGAGATGGCTACACCTTC. It is translated as CASSLSRGDGYTF. The rearrangement links TRBV7-3 to TRBJ1-2; possible D gene TRBD1, 6 bases. Germline values: CDR1 SGHTA, CDR2 FQGTGA. CDR3 length: 13 residues. With 1 base removed from V and 6 bases from J, the gap between germline ends came to 9 bases.

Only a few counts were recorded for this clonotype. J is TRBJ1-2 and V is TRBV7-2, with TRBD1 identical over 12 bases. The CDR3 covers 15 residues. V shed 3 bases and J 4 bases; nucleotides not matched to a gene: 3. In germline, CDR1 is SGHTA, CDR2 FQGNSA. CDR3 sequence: CASSFRDRGPYGYTF. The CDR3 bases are TGTGCCAGCAGCTTCCGGGACAGGGGGCCCTATGGCTACACCTTC. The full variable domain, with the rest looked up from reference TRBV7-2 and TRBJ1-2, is GAGVSQSPSNKVTEKGKDVELRCDPISGHTALYWYRQSLGQGLEFLIYFQGNSAPDKSGLPSDRFSAERTGGSVSTLTIQRTQQEDSAVYLCASSFRDRGPYGYTFGSGTRLTVV.

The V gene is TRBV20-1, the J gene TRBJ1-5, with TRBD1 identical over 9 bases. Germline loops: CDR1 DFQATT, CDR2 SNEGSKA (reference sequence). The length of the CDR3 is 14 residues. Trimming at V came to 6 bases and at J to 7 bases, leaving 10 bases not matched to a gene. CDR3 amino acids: CSARSGTGWQPQHF. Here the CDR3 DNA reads TGCAGTGCCCGCTCCGGGACAGGGTGGCAGCCCCAGCATTTT.

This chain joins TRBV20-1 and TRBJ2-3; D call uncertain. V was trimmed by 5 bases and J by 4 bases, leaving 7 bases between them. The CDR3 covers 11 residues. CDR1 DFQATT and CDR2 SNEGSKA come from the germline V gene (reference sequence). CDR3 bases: TGCAGTGCTGGGCGGTCAGATACGCAGTATTTT. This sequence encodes CSAGRSDTQYF.

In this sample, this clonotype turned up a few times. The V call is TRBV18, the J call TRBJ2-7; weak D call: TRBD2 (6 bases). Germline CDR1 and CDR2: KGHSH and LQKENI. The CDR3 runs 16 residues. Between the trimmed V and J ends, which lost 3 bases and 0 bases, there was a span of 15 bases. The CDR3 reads CASSPEGTSSSYEQYF. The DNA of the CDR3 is TGTGCCAGCTCACCGGAAGGAACTAGCAGCTCCTACGAGCAGTACTTC. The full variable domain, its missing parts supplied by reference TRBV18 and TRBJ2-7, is NAGVMQNPRHLVRRRGQEARLRCSPMKGHSHVYWYRQLPEEGLKFMVYLQKENIIDESGMPKERFSAEFPKEGPSILRIQQVVRGDSAAYFCASSPEGTSSSYEQYFGPGTRLTVT.

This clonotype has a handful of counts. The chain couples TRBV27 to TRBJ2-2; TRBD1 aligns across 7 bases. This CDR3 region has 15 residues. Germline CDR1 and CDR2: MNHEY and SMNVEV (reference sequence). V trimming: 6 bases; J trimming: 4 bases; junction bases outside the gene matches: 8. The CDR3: CASRQGGVRTGELFF. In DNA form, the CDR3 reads TGTGCCAGCAGGCAAGGGGGCGTTCGCACCGGGGAGCTGTTTTTT.

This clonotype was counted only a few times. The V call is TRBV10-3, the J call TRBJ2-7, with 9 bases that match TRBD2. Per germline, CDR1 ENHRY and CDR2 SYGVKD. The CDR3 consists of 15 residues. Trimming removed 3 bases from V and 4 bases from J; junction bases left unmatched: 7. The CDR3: CAISDLREGLYEQYF. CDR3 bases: TGTGCCATCAGTGATCTGCGGGAGGGCCTTTACGAGCAGTACTTC.

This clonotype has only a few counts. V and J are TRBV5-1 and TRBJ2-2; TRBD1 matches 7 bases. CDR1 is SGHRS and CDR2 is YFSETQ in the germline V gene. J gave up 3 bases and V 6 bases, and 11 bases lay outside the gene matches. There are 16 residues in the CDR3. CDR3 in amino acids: CASTETGQTHTGELFF. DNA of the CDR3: TGCGCCAGCACCGAAACGGGACAGACCCACACCGGGGAGCTGTTTTTT.

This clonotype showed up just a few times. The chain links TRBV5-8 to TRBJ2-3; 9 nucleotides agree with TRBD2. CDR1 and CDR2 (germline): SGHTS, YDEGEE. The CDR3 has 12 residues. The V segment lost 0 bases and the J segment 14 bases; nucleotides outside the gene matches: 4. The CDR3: CASSLDAGGMYF. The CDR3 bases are TGTGCCAGCAGCTTGGATGCGGGAGGGATGTATTTT.

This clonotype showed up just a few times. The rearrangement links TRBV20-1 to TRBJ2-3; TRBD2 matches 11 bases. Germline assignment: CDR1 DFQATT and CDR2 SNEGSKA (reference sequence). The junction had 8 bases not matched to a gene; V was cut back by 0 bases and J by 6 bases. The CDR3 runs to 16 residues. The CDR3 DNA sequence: TGCAGTGCTAGAGATTTGACTAGCGGGACCTACGATACGCAGTATTTT. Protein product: CSARDLTSGTYDTQYF.

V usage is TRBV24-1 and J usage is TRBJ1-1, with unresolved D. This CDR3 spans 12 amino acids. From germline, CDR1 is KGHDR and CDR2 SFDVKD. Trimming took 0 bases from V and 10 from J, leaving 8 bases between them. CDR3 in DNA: TGTGCCACCAGTGATTTGAATGGGAGAGCTTTCTTT. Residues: CATSDLNGRAFF.

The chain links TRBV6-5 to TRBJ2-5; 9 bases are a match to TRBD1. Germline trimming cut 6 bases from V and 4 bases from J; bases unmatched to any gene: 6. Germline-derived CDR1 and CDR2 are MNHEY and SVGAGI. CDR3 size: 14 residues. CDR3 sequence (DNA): TGTGCCAGCAGGTACACAGGGGGCGGAGAGACCCAGTACTTC. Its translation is CASRYTGGGETQYF.

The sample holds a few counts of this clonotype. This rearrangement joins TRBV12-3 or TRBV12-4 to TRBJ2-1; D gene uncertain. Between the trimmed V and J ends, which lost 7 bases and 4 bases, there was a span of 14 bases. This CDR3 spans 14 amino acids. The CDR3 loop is CASIPADQYNEQFF. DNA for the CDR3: TGTGCCAGCATCCCTGCCGACCAATACAATGAGCAGTTCTTC.

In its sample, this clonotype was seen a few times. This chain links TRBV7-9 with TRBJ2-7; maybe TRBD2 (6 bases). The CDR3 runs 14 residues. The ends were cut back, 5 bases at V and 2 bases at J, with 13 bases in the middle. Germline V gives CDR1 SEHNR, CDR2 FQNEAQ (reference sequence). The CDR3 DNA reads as TGTGCCAGCAGCGCCGAGGGAGGAACCTACGAGCAGTACTTC. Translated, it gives CASSAEGGTYEQYF.

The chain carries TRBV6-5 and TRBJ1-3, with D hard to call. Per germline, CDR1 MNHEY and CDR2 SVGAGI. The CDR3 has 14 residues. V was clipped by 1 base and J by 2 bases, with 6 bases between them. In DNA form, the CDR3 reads TGTGCCAGCAGTTACTTGGGTCCTGGAAACACCATATATTTT. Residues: CASSYLGPGNTIYF.

CDR3: CATSDFTGHFGEQYF. The CDR3 bases are TGTGCCACCAGTGATTTCACCGGGCACTTCGGCGAGCAGTACTTC. This chain connects TRBV24-1 to TRBJ2-7; D remains unclear. Trimming removed 1 base from V and 6 bases from J, with 15 bases in between. The CDR3 runs 15 residues. CDR1 is KGHDR, CDR2 SFDVKD, per germline.

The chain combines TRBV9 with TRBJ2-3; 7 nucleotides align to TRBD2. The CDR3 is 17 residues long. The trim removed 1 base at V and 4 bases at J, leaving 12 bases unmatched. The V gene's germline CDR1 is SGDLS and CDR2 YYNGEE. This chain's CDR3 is CASSVLLAVLCPDTQYF. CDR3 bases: TGTGCCAGCAGCGTACTTCTAGCGGTCCTATGCCCAGATACGCAGTATTTT.